The 30 T cell receptor beta chains listed next were all sequenced from one sample in a study of T cell repertoires in cytomegalovirus infection. Via MiXCR, TCRdb re-called the reads, giving one row per CDR3 protein. This sample has about 700,000 distinct CDR3 sequences, with around 30% found just once. Their antigens remain unidentified. The material sequenced was cultured PBMCs, taken from culture after CMV antigen stimulation. The source is a human donor in good health (CMV status not recorded). Some clones in this sample may be carry-over from other donors' samples.

About this clonotype: One end of the junction is discordant with germline, which a read error may explain. V gene TRBV19 combines with J gene TRBJ1-5; possibly TRBD1 for D (5 bases). The V gene's germline CDR1 is LNHDA and CDR2 SQIVND (reference sequence). The CDR3 runs to 17 residues. CDR3 protein: CASSPGKAGPSNQPQLF. The DNA for the CDR3 is TGTGCCAGTAGTCCAGGGAAAGCGGGACCGAGCAATCAGCCCCAGCTTTTT. The full variable domain, in which reference TRBV19 and TRBJ1-5 provide the parts outside the CDR3, is DGGITQSPKYLFRKEGQNVTLSCEQNLNHDAMYWYRQDPGQGLRLIYYSQIVNDFQKGDIAEGYSVSREKKESFPLTVTSAQKNPTAFYLCASSPGKAGPSNQPQLFGDGTRLSIL.

This clonotype has only a few counts. The CDR3 DNA reads as TGTGCCAGCAGTGGACAGTACTCCTACAATGAGCAGTTCTTC. This translates into CASSGQYSYNEQFF. The gene calls are TRBV6-1 and TRBJ2-1, with D perhaps TRBD1 (5 bases). Trimming left V 4 bases short and J 0 bases short, with 7 bases between. Germline assignment: CDR1 MNHNS and CDR2 SASEGT. CDR3 length equals 14 residues.

This clonotype has just a few counts. The gene calls are TRBV5-5 and TRBJ2-2, with D unresolved. The CDR3 covers 16 residues. Germline-derived CDR1 and CDR2 are SGHKS and YYEKEE (reference sequence). The ends were cut back, 4 bases at V and 6 bases at J, with 19 bases in the middle. The CDR3 sequence: CASSQSTSMGSGELFF. DNA of the CDR3: TGTGCCAGCAGCCAGTCGACGAGTATGGGTTCCGGGGAGCTGTTTTTT.

Only a few counts were recorded for this clonotype. The chain carries TRBV6-5 and TRBJ2-3, with no clear D. Germline assignment: CDR1 MNHEY and CDR2 SVGAGI. CDR3 length equals 14 residues. V gave up 7 bases and J gave up 1 base, with 12 bases separating them. The CDR3 DNA sequence: TGTGCCAGCACCCCGGCGTACGGCACAGATACGCAGTATTTT. Translation gives CASTPAYGTDTQYF.

This chain joins TRBV11-2 and TRBJ2-5; unclear D gene. The germline CDR1 and CDR2 sequences are SGHAT and FQNNGV. This CDR3 has 14 residues. Trimming pared 5 bases from V and 4 bases from J, leaving 14 bases between. The CDR3 protein is CASSLNLALETQYF. The CDR3 nucleotides are TGTGCCAGCAGCCTTAACCTGGCATTAGAGACCCAGTACTTC.

The chain recombines TRBV20-1 with TRBJ1-1; D is uncertain. V lost 3 bases and J lost 3, with 11 bases in between. Germline assignment: CDR1 DFQATT and CDR2 SNEGSKA (reference sequence). This CDR3 has 13 amino acids. CDR3: CSARTDGDTEAFF. The CDR3 region has the DNA TGCAGTGCTAGGACCGACGGGGACACTGAAGCTTTCTTT.

This clonotype was detected a few times. This sequence joins TRBV4-1 and TRBJ1-1, with 10 positions matching TRBD1. The CDR3 spans 15 residues. V was clipped by 4 bases and J by 7 bases; unmatched bases: 9. CDR1 and CDR2 from the germline V gene are MGHRA and YSYEKL. CDR3 nucleotides: TGCGCCAGCAGCCCCGAGGGACAGGGGAAACATGAAGCTTTCTTT. The encoded protein is CASSPEGQGKHEAFF.

V and J are TRBV20-1 and TRBJ2-1, with D possibly TRBD2 on 6 matching bases. This CDR3 spans 15 amino acids. Germline V CDR1 and CDR2: DFQATT, SNEGSKA (reference sequence). Trimming took off 3 bases at V and 4 bases at J, with 16 bases between the two ends. CDR3 coding DNA: TGCAGTGCTAGGTTGTCCGGGACTCCTTACAATGAGCAGTTCTTC. Amino acids: CSARLSGTPYNEQFF.

This clonotype showed up just a few times. The chain links TRBV12-3 or TRBV12-4 to TRBJ2-1, with TRBD1 as a possible D gene (5 bases). This CDR3 comprises 13 residues. V lost 7 bases and J 4 bases, leaving 11 bases between the germline ends. The CDR3 nucleotides are TGTGCCAGCATCAAAGGGGTTTACAATGAGCAGTTCTTC. Translated, it gives CASIKGVYNEQFF.

With respect to this clonotype: Since a much larger clone is just one base distant, this may be a read error. The conserved phenylalanine or tryptophan is not found at the CDR3 terminus, so this likely reflects a read error. The chain carries TRBV7-8 and TRBJ1-1; D not certain. CDR1 is SGHVS and CDR2 is FQNEAQ in the germline V gene. CDR3 length equals 12 residues. Trimming took 1 base from V and 11 from J, leaving 11 bases between them. Written as DNA, the CDR3 is TGTGCCAGCAGCTTAGGGGCGCATTCTGCTTTCCTT. Residues: CASSLGAHSAFL.

There are a few counts of this clonotype. This chain connects TRBV28 to TRBJ1-2; 8 bases are a match to TRBD1. Trimming cost V 7 bases and J 4 bases; bases outside gene matches: 5. The CDR3 runs 13 residues. In germline, CDR1 is MDHEN, CDR2 SYDVKM. In nucleotides, the CDR3 is TGTGCCAGCATCTACAGGGGGGGCTATGGCTACACCTTC. Translated, it gives CASIYRGGYGYTF.

The CDR3 region is CASSLTSGTGGTGELFF. In nucleotides, the CDR3 is TGTGCCAGTAGTCTGACTTCCGGGACAGGGGGTACCGGGGAGCTGTTTTTT. V gene TRBV19 combines with J gene TRBJ2-2, with TRBD1 matching over 11 bases. The germline V gene encodes CDR1 LNHDA and CDR2 SQIVND (reference sequence). V lost 5 bases to trimming and J lost 5 bases; unmatched junction nucleotides: 10. The CDR3 has 17 amino acids. Full variable domain (rest looked up from reference TRBV19 and TRBJ2-2): DGGITQSPKYLFRKEGQNVTLSCEQNLNHDAMYWYRQDPGQGLRLIYYSQIVNDFQKGDIAEGYSVSREKKESFPLTVTSAQKNPTAFYLCASSLTSGTGGTGELFFGEGSRLTVL.

This clonotype was seen more than once but under ten times. The CDR3 region has the DNA TGTGCCACCAGTGATGGGGGGCAAATCTATGGCTACACCTTC. Its protein product is CATSDGGQIYGYTF. The rearrangement joins TRBV24-1 to TRBJ1-2; possibly TRBD1 for D (6 bases). Germline V gives CDR1 KGHDR, CDR2 SFDVKD. The CDR3 length is 14 residues. V was clipped by 3 bases and J by 4 bases, with 11 bases between them.

This clonotype has more than one count but fewer than ten. The chain joins TRBV6-5 to TRBJ2-3; D is perhaps TRBD2 (6 bases). The CDR3 is 14 amino acids. The V end lost 4 bases, the J end lost 4 bases, and 12 bases lay between the germline ends. Germline CDR1 is MNHEY and CDR2 is SVGAGI. DNA of the CDR3: TGTGCCAGCAGTTCCCTGACTAGTTCAGATACGCAGTATTTT. It translates to CASSSLTSSDTQYF.

In its sample, this clonotype was seen a few times. The V call is TRBV7-2, the J call TRBJ1-5; the D is unclear. Per germline, CDR1 SGHTA and CDR2 FQGNSA. CDR3 length: 13 residues. Deletions cut 4 bases from V and 0 bases from J, with 4 bases between. The CDR3 bases are TGTGCCAGCAGCTACCATAGCAATCAGCCCCAGCATTTT. It codes for CASSYHSNQPQHF.

There are many counts of this clonotype. The chain carries TRBV7-6 and TRBJ2-5; 12 nucleotides line up with TRBD2. V lost 6 bases to trimming and J lost 0 bases; unmatched junction nucleotides: 2. The germline V gene has CDR1 SGHVS and CDR2 FNYEAQ. The CDR3 consists of 15 residues. This CDR3 reads CASRRLAGDQETQYF. The CDR3 nucleotides are TGTGCCAGCAGGCGACTAGCGGGGGACCAAGAGACCCAGTACTTC.

This clonotype was seen only once. This could be a read error, since a much larger clone is one nucleotide away. This likely comes from a read error, as the CDR3 has no conserved phenylalanine or tryptophan at its end. The rearrangement joins TRBV6-6 to TRBJ2-4; D unclear. V shed 7 bases and J shed 3 bases, with 13 bases lying between them. CDR1 is MNHNY, CDR2 SVGAGI, per germline (reference sequence). This CDR3 is built from 14 residues. The CDR3 loop reads CASTPDVGKNIQYL. CDR3 nucleotide sequence: TGTGCCAGCACCCCCGACGTAGGCAAAAACATTCAGTACTTA.

The CDR3 spells CSARGLAVEQYF. The CDR3 DNA sequence: TGCAGTGCTAGGGGACTAGCGGTCGAGCAGTACTTC. The chain links TRBV20-1 to TRBJ2-7; 11 bases align to TRBD2. The trim removed 3 bases at V and 6 bases at J, leaving 1 base unmatched. CDR3 length equals 12 residues. The V gene's germline CDR1 is DFQATT and CDR2 SNEGSKA (reference sequence).

This clonotype was counted ten times or more. The CDR3 reads CASSLAPGADYGYTF. The CDR3 bases are TGTGCCAGCAGCTTAGCGCCCGGGGCCGACTATGGCTACACCTTC. V and J are TRBV7-2 and TRBJ1-2; the D gene is possibly TRBD1 (5 bases). Trimming cost V 0 bases and J 3 bases, with 11 bases left between them. The V gene's germline CDR1 is SGHTA and CDR2 FQGNSA. The CDR3 length is 15 residues.

V gene TRBV12-3 or TRBV12-4 combines with J gene TRBJ2-1; D gene ambiguous. V shed 7 bases and J shed 5 bases, with 12 bases lying between them. The CDR3 has 13 amino acids. The CDR3 DNA reads TGTGCCAGCAACCCTCAGACCGACAATGAGCAGTTCTTC. It is translated as CASNPQTDNEQFF.

The V gene is TRBV5-4, the J gene TRBJ2-7; D is ambiguous. The length of the CDR3 is 12 residues. Per germline, CDR1 SGHNT and CDR2 YYREEE (reference sequence). The V gene lost 0 bases and the J gene lost 6 bases, with 7 bases spanning the gap. The CDR3 coding sequence is TGTGCCAGCAGCTTGGAGTCTAGCGAGCAGTACTTC. Translation gives CASSLESSEQYF.

The chain links TRBV6-5 to TRBJ2-5; D possibly corresponds to TRBD2 (7 bases). In germline, CDR1 is MNHEY, CDR2 SVGAGI. The CDR3 is made up of 12 amino acids. With 5 bases removed from V and 7 bases from J, the gap between germline ends came to 11 bases. The CDR3 bases are TGTGCCAGCAGTCGGGGGGCTGGGACCCAGTACTTC. As protein: CASSRGAGTQYF.

This chain uses TRBV12-3 or TRBV12-4 with TRBJ2-4; D gene unclear. The CDR3 extends over 14 amino acids. The ends were cut back, 5 bases at V and 0 bases at J, with 8 bases in the middle. This chain's CDR3 is CASSVLGAKNIQYF. For the CDR3, the DNA is TGTGCCAGCAGTGTCCTGGGAGCCAAAAACATTCAGTACTTC.

This clonotype showed up just a few times. This rearrangement joins TRBV10-3 to TRBJ2-7; D not certain. The CDR3 runs 14 residues. Germline loops: CDR1 ENHRY, CDR2 SYGVKD. The germline V and J ends were trimmed by 5 bases and 0 bases, with 11 bases remaining between them. CDR3 sequence reads: CAISRSESSYEQYF. The DNA of the CDR3 is TGTGCCATCAGTCGATCGGAGAGCTCCTACGAGCAGTACTTC.

This clonotype occurred a few times. Written as DNA, the CDR3 is TGTGCCCGCGGGGAGCGGGAAGGGGATGAGCAGTTCTTC. Protein product: CARGEREGDEQFF. J is TRBJ2-1 and V is TRBV19; 7 bases line up with TRBD2. Trimming cost V 11 bases and J 8 bases; bases outside gene matches: 12. Looked up from germline, CDR1 is LNHDA and CDR2 is SQIVND (reference sequence). The CDR3 is made up of 13 amino acids.

V usage is TRBV7-6 and J usage is TRBJ2-1, with D unresolved. The CDR3 consists of 12 residues. The V gene lost 5 bases and the J gene lost 8 bases, with 10 bases spanning the gap. Germline CDR1 reads SGHVS; CDR2 reads FNYEAQ. In DNA form, the CDR3 reads TGTGCCAGCAGCCGCTCGGGCCATGAGCAGTTCTTC. This encodes CASSRSGHEQFF. Supplemented by reference TRBV7-6 and TRBJ2-1, the full variable domain reads GAGVSQSPRYKVTKRGQDVALRCDPISGHVSLYWYRQALGQGPEFLTYFNYEAQQDKSGLPNDRFSAERPEGSISTLTIQRTEQRDSAMYRCASSRSGHEQFFGPGTRLTVL.

CDR3 coding DNA: TGTGCCAGCAGTCGCCACCGGAGCGGGGGGAGCACAGATACGCAGTATTTT. Its protein is CASSRHRSGGSTDTQYF. The V gene is TRBV6-2 or TRBV6-3, the J gene TRBJ2-3; 9 positions match TRBD2. The CDR3 extends over 17 amino acids. Germline loops: CDR1 MNHEY, CDR2 SVGEGT. The V segment lost 5 bases and the J segment 0 bases; nucleotides outside the gene matches: 9.

This clonotype came up many times. V and J are TRBV20-1 and TRBJ2-1; 8 nucleotides agree with TRBD1. V dropped 0 bases and J dropped 6; count of bases not matched to a gene: 10. Germline assignment: CDR1 DFQATT and CDR2 SNEGSKA (reference sequence). CDR3 length equals 16 residues. The CDR3 nucleotides read TGCAGTGCTAGAGATTCTCGTAACACAGGGGGCAATGAGCAGTTCTTC. Encoded protein: CSARDSRNTGGNEQFF.

This clonotype was seen a few times. The rearrangement links TRBV18 to TRBJ2-1, with 11 bases lining up with TRBD2. This CDR3 contains 14 residues. CDR1 is KGHSH and CDR2 is LQKENI in the germline V gene. V lost 3 bases to trimming and J lost 10 bases; unmatched junction nucleotides: 5. CDR3 residues: CASSPTSGRGEQFF. In DNA form, the CDR3 reads TGTGCCAGCTCACCTACTAGCGGGAGAGGGGAGCAGTTCTTC.

This clonotype was observed a few times. The chain links TRBV7-9 to TRBJ2-3; D is undetermined. The CDR3 extends over 12 amino acids. Trimming took 7 bases from V and 3 from J, leaving 8 bases between them. Germline V gives CDR1 SEHNR, CDR2 FQNEAQ (reference sequence). The CDR3 nucleotides are TGTGCCAGCACCCAAGCAACAGATACGCAGTATTTT. This translates into CASTQATDTQYF.